This note documents a single TCR beta chain sequence. The sample belongs to a study of shared T cell receptors in the human thymus. Germline V CDR1 and CDR2: KGHSH, LQKENI. The CDR3 has 17 amino acids. V shed 5 bases and J 7 bases; nucleotides not matched to a gene: 12. Clones were sequenced by immunoSEQ multiplex PCR, and TCRdb holds only the in-frame ones, with some missing. This sample carries hundreds of thousands of clones, around 89% of them seen once, and the ten largest clones take 0.0095% to 0.013%. These data are also associated with another study on human thymus T cells. According to that study: Unrelated people showed highly overlapping thymic repertoires, related research reported.

Sequencing was done on a sample of thymocytes. This clonotype was sampled from a boy under three years old with a congenital heart defect. The rearrangement joins TRBV18 to TRBJ2-2; 11 bases map to TRBD1. DNA of the CDR3: TGTGCCAGCTCATCTGGGAGGACAGGGGGCGAGAGCGGGGAGCTGTTTTTT. Encoded protein: CASSSGRTGGESGELFF.